The subject of this entry is one T cell receptor (beta chain). What it recognizes is unknown. In the PCR, 60 Vbeta and 13 Jbeta primers were used. Measured with immunoSEQ multiplex PCR; TCRdb has only the in-frame clones, and not every one. Here the sample spans around 150,000 clones, around 77% being singletons. The V gene lost 3 bases and the J gene lost 7 bases, with 10 bases spanning the gap. The germline gives CDR1 MDHEN, CDR2 SYDVKM. The CDR3 is made up of 13 amino acids. These data belong to a study of cytomegalovirus exposure and HLA in healthy donors. Study-wide findings and caveats: It was shown in a later analysis that HLA-associated TCR beta chains were more clonally expanded than other, equally common chains. Rarity characterized most TCR sequences, yet some public TCRs appeared in many donors.

The sequenced sample was PBMCs. This clonotype originated in a man aged 30-40 years in good health and CMV-seropositive. The chain carries TRBV28 and TRBJ2-1, with D perhaps matching TRBD2 (6 bases). CDR3 loop: CASSFPGTNEQFF. The CDR3 region has the DNA TGTGCCAGCAGTTTTCCGGGGACTAATGAGCAGTTCTTC.